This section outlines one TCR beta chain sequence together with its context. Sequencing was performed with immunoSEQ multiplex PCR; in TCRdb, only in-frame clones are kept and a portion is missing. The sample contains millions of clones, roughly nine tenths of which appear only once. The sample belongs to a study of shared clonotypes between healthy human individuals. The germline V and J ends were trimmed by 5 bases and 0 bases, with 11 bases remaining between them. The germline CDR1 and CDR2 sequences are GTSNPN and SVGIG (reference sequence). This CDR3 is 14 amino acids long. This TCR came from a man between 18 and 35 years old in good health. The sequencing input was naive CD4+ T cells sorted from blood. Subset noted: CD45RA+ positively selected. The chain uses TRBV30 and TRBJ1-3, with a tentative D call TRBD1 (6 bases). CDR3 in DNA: TGTGCCTGGGAGTGGACAGCCTCTGGAAACACCATATATTTT. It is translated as CAWEWTASGNTIYF.